This T cell receptor beta chain derives from a study of blood T cell repertoires in COVID-19. As processed by the authors: Amplification from reference gene primers served as the basis for estimated nucleated cell counts. Sequenced by immunoSEQ multiplex PCR; TCRdb stores in-frame clones only, minus some. V, J and clone size were drawn from that table, and D and trimming were deduced from the DNA. The sample shows fewer than 300,000 clones, about 90% of them seen only once. The Seattle site enrolled patients during active infection and followed them longitudinally. V dropped 0 bases and J dropped 10; count of bases not matched to a gene: 11. Germline CDR1 is LGHDT and CDR2 is YNNKEL (reference sequence). The CDR3 has 16 amino acids.

The source material was peripheral blood. The chain couples TRBV3-1 (or the pseudogene TRBV3-2) to TRBJ1-3, with 8 bases that match TRBD1. This sequence was found in a woman in her 30s with COVID-19, enrolled during active disease. CDR3 DNA sequence: TGTGCCAGCAGCCAAGATACGCAGGGGGCGGCGGGAACCATATATTTT. Translated: CASSQDTQGAAGTIYF.